A single sample gave rise to the 10 T cell receptor beta chains below, sequenced in a study of beta chain features in type 1 diabetes. Whole-study findings and limits: Within each of all four CD4+ subsets, Type 1 diabetes patients had TCRB CDR3s that were moderately but significantly shorter.

These receptors have no known antigen. The study reverse transcribed the entire isolated RNA, so it sequenced expressed TCRB transcripts. TCRdb keeps only in-frame clones here, not all; method: immunoSEQ multiplex PCR. Here the sample spans more than 300,000 clones, around 9% being singletons. The sequencing sample was made of central memory CD4+ T cells from blood. The receptors originated from a man aged 30 to 45 with type 1 diabetes.

This chain links TRBV6-1 with TRBJ2-7; 9 bases are shared with TRBD1. Germline loops: CDR1 MNHNS, CDR2 SASEGT. V was clipped by 2 bases and J by 2 bases; unmatched bases: 4. The CDR3 has 15 residues. CDR3 coding DNA: TGTGCCAGCAGTGAAACAGGGGACAGGGCCTACGAGCAGTACTTC. Amino acid sequence: CASSETGDRAYEQYF.

This clone has only a few counts. CDR3 residues: CASSIRLAQETQYF. The CDR3, as DNA: TGTGCCAGCAGCATTAGACTAGCGCAAGAGACCCAGTACTTC. This chain joins TRBV7-9 and TRBJ2-5; TRBD2 matches 8 bases. This CDR3 contains 14 residues. Trimming removed 5 bases from V and 2 bases from J; junction bases left unmatched: 4. The germline V gene has CDR1 SEHNR and CDR2 FQNEAQ (reference sequence).

The chain combines TRBV27 with TRBJ2-6; no definite D call. Germline-derived CDR1 and CDR2 are MNHEY and SMNVEV (reference sequence). CDR3 length: 17 amino acids. Trimming took off 1 base at V and 0 bases at J, with 10 bases between the two ends. The CDR3 is CASSLFLLSSGANVLTF. The CDR3 DNA reads TGTGCCAGCAGTTTATTCCTCTTAAGCTCTGGGGCCAACGTCCTGACTTTC.

The rearrangement uses TRBV7-9 and TRBJ1-2, with a weak D call TRBD1 (5 bases). Trimming removed 4 bases from V and 3 bases from J, with 12 bases in between. Germline CDR1 and CDR2: SEHNR and FQNEAQ (reference sequence). This CDR3 region has 14 residues. This CDR3 reads CASSSSGTDYGYTF. The CDR3 DNA reads TGTGCCAGCAGCTCATCCGGGACGGACTATGGCTACACCTTC.

This chain connects TRBV28 to TRBJ1-2; D is unclear. Germline-derived CDR1 and CDR2 are MDHEN and SYDVKM. V lost 3 bases to trimming and J lost 8 bases, with 22 bases between them. The CDR3 loop spans 16 amino acids. The CDR3: CASSLPNLGSAEGYTF. CDR3 nucleotide sequence: TGTGCCAGCAGTTTGCCAAATCTGGGGAGCGCGGAAGGCTACACCTTC.

This rearrangement joins TRBV7-8 to TRBJ2-3; 9 bases match TRBD2. This CDR3 has 16 amino acids. Germline V gene sequence: CDR1 SGHVS, CDR2 FQNEAQ. V shed 2 bases, J shed 1 base, and the junction held 4 bases outside the gene matches. Here the CDR3 DNA reads TGTGCCAGCAGCTTAAACGCGGGGGGGGGCACAGATACGCAGTATTTT. It codes for CASSLNAGGGTDTQYF.

This clone appeared a few times. Here the CDR3 reads CASSFQGAGHGYTF. CDR3 coding DNA: TGTGCCAGCAGCTTCCAGGGGGCCGGACATGGCTACACCTTC. The genes are TRBV7-9 and TRBJ1-2; 8 positions match TRBD1. Trimming cost V 3 bases and J 6 bases; bases outside gene matches: 6. This CDR3 contains 14 residues. Germline V gene data show CDR1 as SEHNR and CDR2 as FQNEAQ (reference sequence).

The V gene is TRBV29-1, the J gene TRBJ2-1; 9 positions match TRBD2. Germline V gives CDR1 SQVTM, CDR2 ANQGSEA. The CDR3 extends over 12 amino acids. With V trimmed by 1 base and J by 10 bases, 2 bases remained unmatched. DNA of the CDR3: TGCAGCGTTGAAGTAGCGGGGGTAGAGCAGTTCTTC. Translating it yields CSVEVAGVEQFF.

The CDR3 nucleotides read TGTGCCAGCAGACAGGACAGGTGGAGAAAAAACATTCAGTACTTC. Amino acids: CASRQDRWRKNIQYF. This chain uses TRBV7-2 with TRBJ2-4; 7 nucleotides agree with TRBD1. From germline, CDR1 is SGHTA and CDR2 FQGNSA. The CDR3 has 15 amino acids. V trimming: 6 bases; J trimming: 4 bases; junction bases outside the gene matches: 9. The full variable domain, with the rest looked up from reference TRBV7-2 and TRBJ2-4, is GAGVSQSPSNKVTEKGKDVELRCDPISGHTALYWYRQSLGQGLEFLIYFQGNSAPDKSGLPSDRFSAERTGGSVSTLTIQRTQQEDSAVYLCASRQDRWRKNIQYFGAGTRLSVL.

Regarding this clone: Other DNA sequences of this sample code for an identical CDR3. The J gene is TRBJ2-5, the V gene TRBV30; D tentatively fits TRBD1 or TRBD2 (6 bases each). This CDR3 spans 13 amino acids. The germline V and J ends were trimmed by 0 bases and 5 bases, with 10 bases remaining between them. Germline V CDR1 and CDR2: GTSNPN, SVGIG (reference sequence). The CDR3 here is CAWSVQGGETQYF. The CDR3 nucleotides read TGTGCCTGGAGTGTACAAGGGGGGGAGACCCAGTACTTC.